This TCR beta chain was captured in a study of CD8 T cells in Susac syndrome. CDR1 is MNHEY, CDR2 SVGAGI, per germline. This CDR3 comprises 13 residues. V was pared by 6 bases and J by 2 bases, with 2 bases of the junction left unmatched. Controls matched for age and sex were healthy donors. An amount of RNA that ranged from roughly 0.45 to 1 ug was reverse transcribed with random hexamers. TCRdb passed the immunoSEQ multiplex PCR reads through MiXCR, listing each CDR3 protein once. The top ten hold more than 0.1% of the sample, which has roughly 130,000 distinct CDR3 sequences, about 96% seen once. The source material was CD4+ T cells from PBMCs. This chain uses TRBV6-5 with TRBJ2-7, with 9 bases identical to TRBD2. The origin of this receptor is a human donor in good health. DNA of the CDR3: TGTGCCAGCAGCCGGACTAGCGCCTACGAGCAGTACTTC. Its protein is CASSRTSAYEQYF.